Reported below is one T cell receptor (beta chain). Its target antigen remains unknown. There are no base qualities to consult, and no much larger clone falls within one base. This sample was included in a study of shared T cell receptors in the human thymus (dated by TCRdb to the early 2020s). About the study as a whole: The study examined how self-reactive, shared T-cell receptor alpha chains are generated in the human thymus.

The protocol used for the library was the immunoSEQ multiplex PCR assay. The table was pulled from immuneACCESS by TCRdb, which kept in-frame rearrangements only. Such tables lose some clones; where checked, under half of the loss comes from unresolved V genes, and the rest has no known cause. The sample has 640,000 or so clones on record, approximately 89% of them singletons. Over 0.008% of the sample comes from the top ten. The CDR3 measures 16 amino acids from cysteine to phenylalanine. Kept here is only the CDR3 DNA, which spans 48 bases and is read in frame from base 1. CDR1 and CDR2 are read off the germline V gene (reference sequence) as LNHDA and SQIVND. Trimming accounts for 6 bases at V and 0 bases at J, while the number of junction bases matched to no gene is 7. This same sample was also part of a study on human thymus T cells. The second study, in turn, reports: Donors were immunologically healthy infants undergoing open corrective cardiac surgery for congenital heart defects in Finland. Thymus tissue was obtained as surgical resects removed during corrective cardiac surgery. Biased V and J gene segment usage appeared to be present in both thymic and peripheral blood repertoires. The related research found that thymic TCR repertoires overlapped highly between unrelated individuals. The study used seven to nine infant thymus samples plus four related peripheral blood samples to characterize TCR alpha and beta repertoires. The infant donors were about 7 to 250 days old, and the cohort included more than five males and two females. Thymocytes were freed from the tissue by mechanical means and kept at -70 degrees C as pellets of roughly 10-32 million cells. Genomic DNA was extracted from frozen cell pellets with a QIAsymphony instrument. The immunoSEQ multiplex PCR assay was used to amplify the TCRB and TCRAD loci from a standardized amount of quality-controlled genomic DNA. Amplicons spanned the V(D)J region at a length sufficient to cover the CDR3 and identify V and J genes. The commercial immunoSEQ service was used to sequence amplicons on an Illumina platform. Primer bias and sequencing errors were corrected using previously described methods, and TCRAD and TCRB definitions followed the IMGT database. immunoSEQ Analyzer 3.0 and VDJTools were used for repertoire analysis, which covered basic statistics, V/J segment usage, diversity estimates, rarefaction and pairwise overlap. Diversity was estimated with Chao1, ChaoE, Efron-Thisted, Shannon and inverse Simpson indices, and also on datasets down-sampled to the smallest sample. Repertoire overlap used strict matching of CDR3 nucleotide sequence, V gene and J gene, with Jaccard-based multidimensional scaling clustering. Thymus samples yielded on average around 850,000 unique TCRB clonotypes, compared with 75,000 to 85,000 from blood samples.

The TCR sequence derives from a boy under two years old with a congenital heart defect. Donor details come from another sample of the same person, matched by shared clones. This chain joins TRBV19 to TRBJ2-1; 8 junctional bases match TRBD2. Sequencing was carried out using thymocytes. The nucleotide sequence is TGTGCCAGTAGCCCTGTAGCGGGGAGCTCCTACAATGAGCAGTTCTTC. Its protein product is CASSPVAGSSYNEQFF.